The text below deals with one T cell receptor (beta chain). The sample belongs to a study of blood T cell repertoires in COVID-19. With 2 bases removed from V and 11 bases from J, the gap between germline ends came to 12 bases. The CDR3 extends over 12 amino acids. Germline CDR1 reads ENHRY; CDR2 reads SYGVKD. TCRdb keeps only in-frame clones here, not all; method: immunoSEQ multiplex PCR. Here the sample spans about 220,000 clones, around 89% being singletons. The sequence derives from a young woman in a cohort exposed to, infected with or recovered from COVID-19 (not recorded which). The chain employs TRBV10-3 and TRBJ1-1; the D gene is possibly TRBD1 (5 bases). Sequencing used PBMCs or T cells enriched from blood (not recorded which). The chain's CDR3 is CAISEITGDAFF. CDR3 DNA sequence: TGTGCCATCAGTGAGATCACAGGAGACGCTTTCTTT.